This is a list of T cell receptor beta chains from one sample in a study of T cell repertoires in cytomegalovirus infection. No antigen has been assigned to these receptors. TCRdb re-called the reads with MiXCR, one entry per CDR3 protein. The sample carries about 900,000 distinct CDR3 sequences, approximately 31% recorded once. The sequencing used cultured CD8+ T cells from PBMCs, collected from culture after CMV antigen stimulation. The source is a human donor in good health (CMV status not recorded). Some clones in this sample may be carry-over from other donors' samples. The CDR3 runs from the conserved cysteine through the conserved F or W. D genes are given only for firm matches. Clone sizes are given selectively: once, few, many, or a class where the clone is expanded.

abundance	d_gene	v_gene	j_gene	CDR3aa
-	-	TRBV7-3	TRBJ2-3	CASSPQRAYTDTQYF
many	TRBD1	TRBV7-6	TRBJ2-1	CASSRGTGPSSYNEQFF
-	TRBD2	TRBV4-1	TRBJ2-2	CASSPGLAGITNTGELFF
many	-	TRBV7-6	TRBJ2-1	CASSLWGGINEQFF
-	-	TRBV5-1	TRBJ2-1	CASSLDRGGMKNEQFF
many	-	TRBV6-6	TRBJ2-3	CASTITTTDTQYF
-	TRBD1	TRBV7-9	TRBJ2-2	CASSRPQGALDGELFF
few	-	TRBV27	TRBJ2-1	CASSFRAGRLDEQFF
-	TRBD1	TRBV29-1	TRBJ1-2	CSATDRDYGYTF
-	-	TRBV11-1	TRBJ2-2	CVSRSPGTLNTGELFF
few	-	TRBV7-6	TRBJ2-4	CASSLAGSGERTGEILAKNIQYF
-	-	TRBV27	TRBJ1-2	CASLGGGIRNYGYTF
many	-	TRBV11-1	TRBJ2-2	CASSLRELGTGELFF
-	-	TRBV27	TRBJ2-3	CASSYTGDWDTQYF
-	-	TRBV28	TRBJ1-5	CASSLTGAFNQPQHF
-	-	TRBV20-1	TRBJ1-2	CSAPGGAQVYYGYTF
-	TRBD2	TRBV28	TRBJ2-5	CASGVLLAGGKETQYF
-	TRBD1	TRBV6-1	TRBJ2-1	CASSPTWMGTGHSYNEQFF
-	-	TRBV27	TRBJ1-5	CASSLYPLTGALQPQHF
few	TRBD2	TRBV7-9	TRBJ2-1	CASSSSSGGGNEQFF
few	-	TRBV5-8	TRBJ2-1	CASMAYPSSYNEQFF
-	-	TRBV12-3/TRBV12-4	TRBJ1-2	CASILGRSYTF
few	-	TRBV20-1	TRBJ1-5	CSAPAGLQPQHF
many	-	TRBV7-8	TRBJ2-1	CASSLEGRGNEQFF